The clone carrying this T cell receptor beta chain was detected many times. The antigen remains undetermined. These data come from a study of T cells after yellow fever vaccination. Whole-study results and caveats: A small share of clonotypes appeared in both CD4 and CD8 compartments. Weaker, the secondary response had a peak occurring faster, on day 5 versus 15.

Via MiXCR, TCRdb re-called the 5' RACE reads, giving one row per CDR3 protein. This sample yields hundreds of thousands of distinct CDR3 sequences, of which roughly a sixth are seen a single time; roughly a sixth belongs to the top ten. This CDR3 spans 15 amino acids. Germline CDR1 SGHTA, CDR2 FQGNSA. The trim removed 1 base at V and 2 bases at J, leaving 1 base unmatched. The chain combines TRBV7-2 with TRBJ2-7, with TRBD1 matching over 11 bases. Sample: PBMCs, taken before the yellow fever booster vaccination. This clonotype originated in a man between 18 and 29 years old who received the YFV17D yellow fever vaccine. CDR3 region: CASSLGGQGAYEQYF. The DNA for the CDR3 is TGTGCCAGCAGCTTAGGGGGACAGGGGGCCTACGAGCAGTACTTC.